This TCR beta chain is drawn from a study of shared clonotypes between healthy human individuals. Study results and caveats: Blood was the sole source, and tissue repertoires probably differ.

CDR3 length: 12 residues. Trimming removed 4 bases from V and 8 bases from J; junction bases left unmatched: 4. CDR1 is SGHRS and CDR2 is YFSETQ in the germline V gene. Positive CCR7 selection of CD45RO-negative cells yielded the naive CD8 cells, and terminally differentiated effector memory CD45RA+ cells were excluded. The assay was immunoSEQ multiplex PCR, and TCRdb's table has in-frame clones only and misses some. The data show approximately 2,000,000 clones, 90% to 95% seen once. With respect to this clone: Its antigen remains unknown.

Sequenced sample: naive CD8+ T cells from PBMCs. The origin of this receptor is a young man in good health. Some clones in this sample may be carry-over from other donors' samples. The chain is built from TRBV5-1 and TRBJ1-2; 8 nucleotides match TRBD1. The CDR3 is CASSAGTGGYTF. The CDR3 nucleotides read TGCGCCAGCAGCGCCGGGACAGGCGGCTACACCTTC.